These 27 T cell receptor beta chains were sequenced from one sample in a study of blood T cell repertoires in COVID-19. Measured with immunoSEQ multiplex PCR; TCRdb has only the in-frame clones, and not every one. The repertoire holds tens of thousands of clones, 87% seen once, with about 5% in the top ten. The source material was peripheral blood. The origin of the receptors is a woman of 80 years or more with acute or convalescent COVID-19.

The rearrangement joins TRBV28 to TRBJ2-1, with TRBD2 identical over 7 bases. The germline V gene encodes CDR1 MDHEN and CDR2 SYDVKM. J gave up 6 bases and V 8 bases, and 10 bases lay outside the gene matches. The CDR3 loop spans 14 amino acids. The CDR3 loop is CASFSSGFSNEQFF. Here the CDR3 DNA reads TGTGCCAGCTTTTCTAGCGGTTTTAGCAATGAGCAGTTCTTC.

The gene calls are TRBV5-1 and TRBJ2-2; TRBD1 might be the D (6 bases). Trimming removed 4 bases from V and 5 bases from J, with 24 bases in between. Germline loops: CDR1 SGHRS, CDR2 YFSETQ. The CDR3 runs 18 residues. The CDR3 bases are TGCGCCAGCAGCCCACGGGACACCTTAAATGTCTTAACCGGGGAGCTGTTTTTT. This translates into CASSPRDTLNVLTGELFF.

The chain recombines TRBV27 with TRBJ2-3; TRBD1 matches 7 bases. V was clipped by 2 bases and J by 2 bases; unmatched bases: 7. This CDR3 has 16 residues. Germline CDR1 is MNHEY and CDR2 is SMNVEV (reference sequence). The CDR3 is CASSLRGQRFTDTQYF. The CDR3 region has the DNA TGTGCCAGCAGTTTACGGGGACAGCGATTCACAGATACGCAGTATTTT.

The chain combines TRBV10-3 with TRBJ2-7; 15 bases map to TRBD2. Looked up from germline, CDR1 is ENHRY and CDR2 is SYGVKD. The CDR3 has 16 residues. V trimming: 2 bases; J trimming: 6 bases; junction bases outside the gene matches: 5. The CDR3 loop is CAISEMVGLAGGEQYF. In DNA, the CDR3 is TGTGCCATCAGTGAGATGGTGGGACTAGCGGGAGGCGAGCAGTACTTC.

The V call is TRBV30, the J call TRBJ1-2, with 8 nucleotides matching TRBD1. Germline V gives CDR1 GTSNPN, CDR2 SVGIG (reference sequence). The length of the CDR3 is 14 residues. V lost 1 base and J lost 8; bases outside the gene matches: 9. The CDR3 here is CAWSADRGGEGYTF. The CDR3 DNA reads TGTGCCTGGAGTGCAGACAGGGGAGGGGAGGGCTACACCTTC.

This clone is a singleton in its sample. The chain combines TRBV6-5 with TRBJ2-1, with D tentatively TRBD1 (6 bases). This CDR3 contains 14 residues. Trimming left V 7 bases short and J 0 bases short, with 10 bases between. Germline CDR1 and CDR2: MNHEY and SVGAGI. This CDR3 reads CASKGGYSYNEQFF. The CDR3 DNA is TGTGCCAGCAAAGGGGGATACTCCTACAATGAGCAGTTCTTC.

This sequence joins TRBV3-1 (or the pseudogene TRBV3-2) and TRBJ1-1; TRBD1 matches 8 bases. Germline lookup yields CDR1 LGHDT and CDR2 YNNKEL (reference sequence). The V and J ends lost 3 bases and 4 bases, in that order; junction bases with no gene match: 4. There are 14 residues in the CDR3. CDR3 amino acids: CASSHLDRGTEAFF. CDR3 coding DNA: TGTGCCAGCAGCCACCTCGACAGGGGCACTGAAGCTTTCTTT.

The V call is TRBV7-2, the J call TRBJ2-7, with D tentatively TRBD1 (6 bases). CDR3 size: 16 residues. Germline CDR1 SGHTA, CDR2 FQGNSA. The ends were cut back, 5 bases at V and 3 bases at J, with 20 bases in the middle. CDR3 region: CASSTRTAGTNYEQYF. The CDR3 DNA follows: TGTGCCAGCAGCACCCGTACCGCAGGGACAAACTACGAGCAGTACTTC.

The rearrangement uses TRBV19 and TRBJ1-2, with a tentative D call TRBD1 (6 bases). The ends were cut back, 6 bases at V and 3 bases at J, with 11 bases in the middle. The CDR3 consists of 13 residues. Germline V gene data show CDR1 as LNHDA and CDR2 as SQIVND (reference sequence). This chain's CDR3 is CASRVRGDYGYTF. CDR3 DNA sequence: TGTGCCAGTAGGGTCAGGGGAGACTATGGCTACACCTTC.

The chain combines TRBV6-4 with TRBJ1-2, with TRBD1 as a possible D gene (5 bases). CDR1 MRHNA and CDR2 SNTAGT come from the germline V gene. Trimming cost V 3 bases and J 5 bases, with 7 bases left between them. The CDR3 has 12 residues. In DNA form, the CDR3 reads TGTGCCAGCAGTGAGGCAGGGTATGGCTACACCTTC. Its translation: CASSEAGYGYTF.

This clone is a singleton in its sample. The genes are TRBV13 and TRBJ2-7, with D perhaps matching TRBD2 (5 bases). Germline values: CDR1 PRHDT, CDR2 FYEKMQ (reference sequence). V was clipped by 2 bases and J by 5 bases, with 10 bases between them. CDR3 length equals 13 residues. The CDR3 here is CASSLRLAHEQYF. The DNA of the CDR3 is TGTGCCAGCAGCTTAAGGCTAGCCCACGAGCAGTACTTC.

This clone was picked up one time. This chain joins TRBV18 and TRBJ1-1; the match to TRBD1 covers 8 bases. Trimming cost V 8 bases and J 2 bases; bases outside gene matches: 13. Germline CDR1 KGHSH, CDR2 LQKENI. This CDR3 comprises 16 residues. The CDR3 coding sequence is TGTGCCAGCGCCTCCGGGACAGGCGTGGGTAACACTGAAGCTTTCTTT. Amino acids: CASASGTGVGNTEAFF. Filled out from reference TRBV18 and TRBJ1-1, the complete variable domain reads NAGVMQNPRHLVRRRGQEARLRCSPMKGHSHVYWYRQLPEEGLKFMVYLQKENIIDESGMPKERFSAEFPKEGPSILRIQQVVRGDSAAYFCASASGTGVGNTEAFFGQGTRLTVV.

The chain carries TRBV10-3 and TRBJ2-7; 8 bases fit TRBD2. J was trimmed by 2 bases and V by 3 bases; bases with no gene match: 6. The CDR3 covers 15 residues. The germline V gene has CDR1 ENHRY and CDR2 SYGVKD. The CDR3, as DNA: TGTGCCATCAGTGACGGAACTAGCGGTACCTACGAGCAGTACTTC. It specifies CAISDGTSGTYEQYF.

The V gene is TRBV6-2 or TRBV6-3, the J gene TRBJ2-7; a possible D gene is TRBD1 (6 bases). CDR1 is MNHEY, CDR2 SVGEGT, per germline. V was trimmed by 3 bases and J by 1 base, leaving 16 bases between them. The CDR3 totals 16 residues. The CDR3 DNA reads as TGTGCCAGCAGTTATCCGAAGGGACACCCATCCTACGAGCAGTACTTC. Protein sequence: CASSYPKGHPSYEQYF.

This clone was counted between two and nine times. This chain connects TRBV7-6 to TRBJ2-2; possible D gene TRBD1, 5 bases. The CDR3 contains 14 residues. The V gene's germline CDR1 is SGHVS and CDR2 FNYEAQ. The germline V and J ends were trimmed by 4 bases and 1 base, with 7 bases remaining between them. Here the CDR3 reads CASSSRGNTGELFF. DNA for the CDR3: TGTGCCAGCAGCTCTAGGGGGAACACCGGGGAGCTGTTTTTT.

This clone was recorded once. Here the CDR3 reads CASSTSTGELFF. The CDR3 nucleotides are TGTGCCAGCAGCACCAGTACCGGGGAGCTGTTTTTT. The V and J genes are TRBV7-2 and TRBJ2-2; no reliable D call. The V end was cut by 5 bases, the J end by 5 bases, with 6 bases between. Germline V gene lookup returns CDR1 SGHTA and CDR2 FQGNSA. This CDR3 has 12 amino acids.

The chain couples TRBV5-1 to TRBJ2-1; TRBD2 matches 12 bases. Trimming removed 6 bases from V and 15 bases from J; junction bases left unmatched: 13. The germline V gene has CDR1 SGHRS and CDR2 YFSETQ. The CDR3 length is 14 residues. DNA for the CDR3: TGCGCCAGCACGGGACTAGCGGGTCAAACCAAGCCGTTCTTC. Amino acid sequence: CASTGLAGQTKPFF.

This chain links TRBV7-2 with TRBJ1-4; 8 nucleotides agree with TRBD1. The germline V gene has CDR1 SGHTA and CDR2 FQGNSA. Trimming cost V 4 bases and J 4 bases; bases outside gene matches: 5. This CDR3 comprises 15 residues. This chain's CDR3 is CASSSGQVINEKLFF. As DNA, the CDR3 is TGTGCCAGCAGCTCGGGACAGGTCATTAATGAAAAACTGTTTTTT.

This clone was seen just once. This sequence joins TRBV3-1 (or the pseudogene TRBV3-2) and TRBJ2-5; 9 nucleotides align to TRBD1. Trimming removed 5 bases from V and 1 base from J; junction bases left unmatched: 2. Germline V gene lookup returns CDR1 LGHDT and CDR2 YNNKEL (reference sequence). The CDR3 is 14 residues long. The CDR3 DNA reads TGTGCCAGCAGCGGGGACAGGGCCCAAGAGACCCAGTACTTC. Translated: CASSGDRAQETQYF.

A word on this clone: Sequence at one end of the junction differs from germline and may be a read error. The genes are TRBV5-1 and TRBJ1-1; D uncertain. The germline V gene encodes CDR1 SGHRS and CDR2 YFSETQ. This CDR3 region has 12 residues. The DNA of the CDR3 is TGCGCCAGCAGCCCCGAGGCAGACGTATTTAGCTTT. It codes for CASSPEADVFSF.

The chain carries TRBV7-9 and TRBJ2-7; 9 bases are shared with TRBD1. The CDR3 is 17 residues long. J gave up 2 bases and V 1 base, and 9 bases lay outside the gene matches. Germline V gives CDR1 SEHNR, CDR2 FQNEAQ (reference sequence). The CDR3 region has the DNA TGTGCCAGCAGCTTAGGACAGGGGGGCTATACGGCCTACGAGCAGTACTTC. This codes for CASSLGQGGYTAYEQYF. Filled out from reference TRBV7-9 and TRBJ2-7, the complete variable domain reads DTGVSQNPRHKITKRGQNVTFRCDPISEHNRLYWYRQTLGQGPEFLTYFQNEAQLEKSRLLSDRFSAERPKGSFSTLEIQRTEQGDSAMYLCASSLGQGGYTAYEQYFGPGTRLTVT.

This clone occurred a few times. The chain employs TRBV5-1 and TRBJ2-7, with 7 bases identical to TRBD1. The germline gives CDR1 SGHRS, CDR2 YFSETQ. This CDR3 is 15 amino acids long. Germline trimming cut 6 bases from V and 2 bases from J; bases unmatched to any gene: 11. As DNA, the CDR3 is TGCGCCAGCAACCCCAGGACAGGAGTTACCTACGAGCAGTACTTC. Amino acid sequence: CASNPRTGVTYEQYF.

This chain uses TRBV30 with TRBJ2-3; TRBD2 matches at 9 bases. CDR1 and CDR2 from the germline V gene are GTSNPN and SVGIG (reference sequence). The V segment lost 1 base and the J segment 3 bases; nucleotides outside the gene matches: 2. This CDR3 has 14 residues. The chain's CDR3 is CAWSGAGGTDTQYF. The CDR3, as DNA: TGTGCCTGGAGTGGAGCGGGAGGTACAGATACGCAGTATTTT.

This chain joins TRBV19 and TRBJ1-4; 8 nucleotides agree with TRBD1. The ends lost 6 bases at V and 8 bases at J; junction bases unmatched: 5. Germline V lookup: CDR1 LNHDA, CDR2 SQIVND (reference sequence). This CDR3 contains 13 residues. The CDR3 DNA reads TGTGCCAGTAGCCGACAGGGGAGGGAAAAACTGTTTTTT. Translated, it gives CASSRQGREKLFF.

This chain joins TRBV30 and TRBJ1-4; the D is unclear. CDR3 length: 15 amino acids. The germline V gene has CDR1 GTSNPN and CDR2 SVGIG (reference sequence). Trimming took 1 base from V and 7 from J, leaving 16 bases between them. CDR3 in amino acids: CAWSAEPRRGEKLFF. The CDR3 DNA is TGTGCCTGGAGTGCCGAGCCCCGGCGGGGTGAAAAACTGTTTTTT.

The chain carries TRBV30 and TRBJ2-1; D may be TRBD1 (6 bases). The CDR3 is 12 amino acids. CDR1 is GTSNPN and CDR2 is SVGIG in the germline V gene (reference sequence). The ends were cut back, 3 bases at V and 7 bases at J, with 10 bases in the middle. CDR3 residues: CAWSQRGNEQFF. The CDR3 coding sequence is TGTGCCTGGAGCCAGAGGGGGAATGAGCAGTTCTTC.

The chain recombines TRBV6-5 with TRBJ2-5; no reliable D call. The CDR3 extends over 15 amino acids. V was trimmed by 4 bases and J by 5 bases, leaving 17 bases between them. The germline V gene encodes CDR1 MNHEY and CDR2 SVGAGI. DNA of the CDR3: TGTGCCAGCAGTTCCGGTCTCAATAGGCGGGAGACCCAGTACTTC. Its translation: CASSSGLNRRETQYF.